The entry below gives a single TCR beta chain sequence along with its context. Its antigen is as yet unknown. This entry comes from a study of blood T cell dynamics during melanoma immunotherapy. Time point specified: week 3, after first cycle of checkpoint inhibitor. Apart from two fast progressors, RECIST 1.1 response was judged 12 weeks post-infusion. Patients with prior systemic cancer treatment, concomitant immunosuppressants, or other active malignancies were excluded. Study-level points and caveats: At W3, later disease-control patients showed bifurcated PBMC repertoire changes, unlike progressors.

Every bulk PBMC sample received the same 350 ng of DNA. The protocol was immunoSEQ multiplex PCR, while the TCRdb copy is restricted to in-frame clones and leaves out a portion. The sample lists roughly 10,000 clones; 70% to 90% were seen once. The ends lost 3 bases at V and 5 bases at J; junction bases unmatched: 3. CDR1 is SGHRS, CDR2 YFSETQ, per germline. This CDR3 spans 13 amino acids. The chain couples TRBV5-1 to TRBJ2-3, with TRBD1 identical over 7 bases. The sample was blood, taken from a patient treated with checkpoint blockade. The TCR sequence derives from a human donor with melanoma. The CDR3 DNA is TGCGCCAGCAGCTGGGACAGTTTAGATACGCAGTATTTT. Translation gives CASSWDSLDTQYF.